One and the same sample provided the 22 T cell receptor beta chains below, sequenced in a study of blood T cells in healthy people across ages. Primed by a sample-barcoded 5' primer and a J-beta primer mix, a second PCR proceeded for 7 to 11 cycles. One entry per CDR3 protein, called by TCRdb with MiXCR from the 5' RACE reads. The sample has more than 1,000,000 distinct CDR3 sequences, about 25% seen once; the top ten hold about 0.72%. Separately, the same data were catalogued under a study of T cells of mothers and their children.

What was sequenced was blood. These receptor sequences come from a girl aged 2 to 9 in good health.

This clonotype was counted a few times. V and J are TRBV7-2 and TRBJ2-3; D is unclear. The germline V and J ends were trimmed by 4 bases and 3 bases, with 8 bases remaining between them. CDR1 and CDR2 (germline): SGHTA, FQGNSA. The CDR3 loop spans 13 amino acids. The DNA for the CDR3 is TGTGCCAGCAGCTCCCAGCCTACAGATACGCAGTATTTT. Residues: CASSSQPTDTQYF.

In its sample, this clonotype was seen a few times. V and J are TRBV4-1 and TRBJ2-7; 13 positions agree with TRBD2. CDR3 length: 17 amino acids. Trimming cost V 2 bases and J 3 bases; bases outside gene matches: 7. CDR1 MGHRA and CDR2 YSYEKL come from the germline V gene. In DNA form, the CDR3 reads TGCGCCAGCAGCCAAAGCGGGACTAGCGGGAACCACTACGAGCAGTACTTC. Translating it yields CASSQSGTSGNHYEQYF.

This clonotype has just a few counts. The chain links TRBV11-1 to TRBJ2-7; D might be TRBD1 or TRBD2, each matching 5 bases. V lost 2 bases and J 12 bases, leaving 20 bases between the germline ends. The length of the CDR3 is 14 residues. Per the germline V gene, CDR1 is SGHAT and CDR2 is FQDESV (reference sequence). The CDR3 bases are TGTGCCAGCAGCTTAAGAGGTGACGGGGCATTCTTGTACTTC. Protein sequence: CASSLRGDGAFLYF.

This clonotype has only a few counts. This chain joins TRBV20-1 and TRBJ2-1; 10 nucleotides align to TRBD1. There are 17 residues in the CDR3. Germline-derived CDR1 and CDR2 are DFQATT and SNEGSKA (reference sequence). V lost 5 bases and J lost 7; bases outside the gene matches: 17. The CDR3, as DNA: TGCAGTGCTGACACCGACGCAGGAGACAGGGGGCGGAATGAGCAGTTCTTC. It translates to CSADTDAGDRGRNEQFF.

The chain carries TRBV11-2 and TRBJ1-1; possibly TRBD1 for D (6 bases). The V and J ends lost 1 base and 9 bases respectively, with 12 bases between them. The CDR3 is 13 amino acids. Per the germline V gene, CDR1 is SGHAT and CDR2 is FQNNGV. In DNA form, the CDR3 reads TGTGCCAGCAGCTTAGGGACAGCAGCCCAAGCTTTCTTT. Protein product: CASSLGTAAQAFF. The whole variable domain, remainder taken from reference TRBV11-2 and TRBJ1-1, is EAGVAQSPRYKIIEKRQSVAFWCNPISGHATLYWYQQILGQGPKLLIQFQNNGVVDDSQLPKDRFSAERLKGVDSTLKIQPAKLEDSAVYLCASSLGTAAQAFFGQGTRLTVV.

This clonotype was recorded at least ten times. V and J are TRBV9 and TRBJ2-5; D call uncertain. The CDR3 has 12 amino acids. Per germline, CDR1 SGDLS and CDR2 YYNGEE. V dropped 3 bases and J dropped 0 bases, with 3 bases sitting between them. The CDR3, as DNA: TGTGCCAGCAGCGGGGACCAAGAGACCCAGTACTTC. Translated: CASSGDQETQYF.

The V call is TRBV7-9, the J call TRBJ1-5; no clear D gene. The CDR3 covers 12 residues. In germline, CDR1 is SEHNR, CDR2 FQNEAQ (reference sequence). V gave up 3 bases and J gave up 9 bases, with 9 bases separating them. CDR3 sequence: CASSFGLGPQHF. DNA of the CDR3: TGTGCCAGCAGCTTCGGGTTGGGGCCCCAGCATTTT.

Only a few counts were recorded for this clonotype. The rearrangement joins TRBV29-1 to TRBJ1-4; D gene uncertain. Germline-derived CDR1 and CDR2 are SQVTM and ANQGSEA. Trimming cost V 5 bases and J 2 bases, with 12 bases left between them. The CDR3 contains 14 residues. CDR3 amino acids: CSVLSVTTNEKLFF. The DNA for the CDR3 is TGCAGCGTTCTCTCAGTTACTACTAATGAAAAACTGTTTTTT.

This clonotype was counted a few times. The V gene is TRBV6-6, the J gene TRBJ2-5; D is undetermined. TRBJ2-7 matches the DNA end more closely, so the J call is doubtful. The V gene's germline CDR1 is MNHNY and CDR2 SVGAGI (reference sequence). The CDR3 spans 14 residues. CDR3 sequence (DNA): TGTGCCAGCAGTTACCCGGTTTCATCCTACGAGCAGTACTTC. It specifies CASSYPVSSYEQYF.

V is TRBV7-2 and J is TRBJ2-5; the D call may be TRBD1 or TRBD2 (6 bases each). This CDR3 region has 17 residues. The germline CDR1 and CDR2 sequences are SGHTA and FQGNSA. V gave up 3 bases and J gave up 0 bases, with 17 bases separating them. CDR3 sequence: CASSLWVGGPNQETQYF. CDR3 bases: TGTGCCAGCAGCTTGTGGGTCGGGGGCCCAAACCAAGAGACCCAGTACTTC.

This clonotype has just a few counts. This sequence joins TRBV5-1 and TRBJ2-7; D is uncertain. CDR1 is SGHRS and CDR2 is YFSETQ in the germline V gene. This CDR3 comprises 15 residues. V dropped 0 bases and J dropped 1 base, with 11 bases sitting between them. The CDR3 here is CASSLGGLLSYEQYF. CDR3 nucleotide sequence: TGCGCCAGCAGCTTGGGAGGCCTCTTGTCCTACGAGCAGTACTTC.

The CDR3 region is CASSLWREAGELFF. For the CDR3, the DNA is TGTGCCAGCAGTTTGTGGAGGGAGGCCGGGGAGCTGTTTTTT. V gene TRBV28 combines with J gene TRBJ2-2; tentatively, D is TRBD2 (6 bases). The CDR3 loop spans 14 amino acids. Between the trimmed V and J ends, which lost 3 bases and 6 bases, there was a span of 11 bases. Germline V gene data show CDR1 as MDHEN and CDR2 as SYDVKM.

CDR3 in DNA: TGCGCCAGCAGTCATAGGCCAGATACAGATACGCAGTATTTT. It codes for CASSHRPDTDTQYF. The V and J genes are TRBV23-1 and TRBJ2-3; unclear D gene. TRBV23-1 belongs to the ORF category, with a function that is uncertain. V was pared by 3 bases and J by 3 bases, with 10 bases between. The CDR3 has 14 residues.

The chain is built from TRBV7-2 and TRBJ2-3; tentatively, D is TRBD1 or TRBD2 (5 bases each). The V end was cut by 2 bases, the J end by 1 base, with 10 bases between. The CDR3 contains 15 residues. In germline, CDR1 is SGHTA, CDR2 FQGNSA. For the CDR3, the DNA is TGTGCCAGCAGCTTAATGGGGGTTGGCACAGATACGCAGTATTTT. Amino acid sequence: CASSLMGVGTDTQYF.

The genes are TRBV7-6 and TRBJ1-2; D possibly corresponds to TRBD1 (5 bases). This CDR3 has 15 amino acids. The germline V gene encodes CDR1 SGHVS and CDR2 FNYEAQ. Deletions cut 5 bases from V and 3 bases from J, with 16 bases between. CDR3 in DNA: TGTGCCAGCAGCCCGAGGGGCCCGACAGACTATGGCTACACCTTC. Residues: CASSPRGPTDYGYTF.

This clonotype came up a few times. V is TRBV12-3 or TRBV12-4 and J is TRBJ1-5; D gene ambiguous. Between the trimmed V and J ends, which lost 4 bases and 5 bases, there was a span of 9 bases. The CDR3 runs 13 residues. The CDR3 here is CASSSTPHQPQHF. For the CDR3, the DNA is TGTGCCAGCAGTTCCACCCCGCATCAGCCCCAGCATTTT.

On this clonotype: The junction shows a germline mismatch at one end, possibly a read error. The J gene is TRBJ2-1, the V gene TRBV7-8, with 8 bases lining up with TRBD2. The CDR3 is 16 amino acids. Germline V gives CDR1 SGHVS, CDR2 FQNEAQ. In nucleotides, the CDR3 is TGTGCCGGCAGCACCCCCACTAGCGGAGCTTACAATGAGCAGTTCTTC. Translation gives CAGSTPTSGAYNEQFF.

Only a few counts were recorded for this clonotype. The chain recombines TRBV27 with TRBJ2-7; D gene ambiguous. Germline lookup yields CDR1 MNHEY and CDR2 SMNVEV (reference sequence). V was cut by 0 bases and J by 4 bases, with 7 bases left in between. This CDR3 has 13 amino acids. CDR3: CASSLSSQYEQYF. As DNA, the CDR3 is TGTGCCAGCAGTTTATCGTCACAGTACGAGCAGTACTTC.

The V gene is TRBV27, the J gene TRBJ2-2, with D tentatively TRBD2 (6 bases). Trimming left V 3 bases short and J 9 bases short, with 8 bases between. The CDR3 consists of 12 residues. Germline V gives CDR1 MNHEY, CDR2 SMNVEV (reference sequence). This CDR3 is CASSLRGRELFF. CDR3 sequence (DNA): TGTGCCAGCAGTTTGCGGGGTCGGGAGCTGTTTTTT.

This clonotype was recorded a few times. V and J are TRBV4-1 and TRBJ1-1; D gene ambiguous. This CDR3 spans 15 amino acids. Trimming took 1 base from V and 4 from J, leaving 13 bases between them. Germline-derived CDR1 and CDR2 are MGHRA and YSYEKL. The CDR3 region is CASSQGAVGSTEAFF. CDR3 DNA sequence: TGCGCCAGCAGCCAAGGCGCCGTGGGGAGCACTGAAGCTTTCTTT.

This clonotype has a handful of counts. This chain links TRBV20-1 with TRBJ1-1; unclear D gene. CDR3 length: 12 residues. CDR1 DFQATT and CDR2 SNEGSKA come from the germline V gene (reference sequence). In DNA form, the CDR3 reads TGCAGCCCTCGGTTAGTGAACACTGAAGCTTTCTTT. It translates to CSPRLVNTEAFF.

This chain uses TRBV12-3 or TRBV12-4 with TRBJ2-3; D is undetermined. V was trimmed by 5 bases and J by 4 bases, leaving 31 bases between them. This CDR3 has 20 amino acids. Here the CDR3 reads CASSEYGVKTDPLTADTQYF. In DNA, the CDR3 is TGTGCCAGCAGTGAGTACGGTGTGAAAACTGACCCATTGACCGCAGATACGCAGTATTTT.